A single sample gave rise to the 31 T cell receptor beta chains below, sequenced in a study of blood T cell repertoires in COVID-19. Sequencing was performed with immunoSEQ multiplex PCR; in TCRdb, only in-frame clones are kept and a portion is missing. The table shows 220,000 or so clones, with about four fifths occurring only once. Material: peripheral blood. These receptors all stem from a woman in her 30s who had recovered from COVID-19.

The J gene is TRBJ2-1, the V gene TRBV18; D gene unclear. Trimming took 1 base from V and 6 from J, leaving 10 bases between them. Germline-derived CDR1 and CDR2 are KGHSH and LQKENI. The CDR3 totals 14 residues. The CDR3 sequence is CASSPRALSNEQFF. The CDR3 bases are TGTGCCAGCTCACCACGAGCACTCTCCAATGAGCAGTTCTTC. The full variable domain, rest sourced from reference TRBV18 and TRBJ2-1, is NAGVMQNPRHLVRRRGQEARLRCSPMKGHSHVYWYRQLPEEGLKFMVYLQKENIIDESGMPKERFSAEFPKEGPSILRIQQVVRGDSAAYFCASSPRALSNEQFFGPGTRLTVL.

The chain uses TRBV10-3 and TRBJ2-1; 12 bases map to TRBD2. This CDR3 region has 16 residues. The germline CDR1 and CDR2 sequences are ENHRY and SYGVKD. Losses at the gene ends were 2 bases for V and 4 bases for J; bases not matched to a gene: 3. The CDR3: CAISEPLAGGYNEQFF. The CDR3 DNA reads as TGTGCCATCAGTGAGCCACTAGCGGGAGGATACAATGAGCAGTTCTTC.

The chain recombines TRBV19 with TRBJ2-1, with 9 nucleotides matching TRBD2. V trimming: 5 bases; J trimming: 0 bases; junction bases outside the gene matches: 5. The CDR3 extends over 16 amino acids. Germline CDR1 LNHDA, CDR2 SQIVND (reference sequence). The CDR3 region is CASSSSGASSYNEQFF. DNA of the CDR3: TGTGCCAGTAGTTCTAGCGGGGCCTCCTCCTACAATGAGCAGTTCTTC.

The chain combines TRBV5-1 with TRBJ2-1; 9 bases align to TRBD2. With 0 bases clipped from V and 6 bases from J, the junction kept 13 bases outside the gene matches. Germline V gene sequence: CDR1 SGHRS, CDR2 YFSETQ. CDR3 length: 18 amino acids. CDR3 nucleotides: TGCGCCAGCAGCTTGGACCCACTAGCGGGCTTCAGTCCCAATGAGCAGTTCTTC. This translates into CASSLDPLAGFSPNEQFF.

The count of this clone is one. The chain links TRBV28 to TRBJ1-2; D is ambiguous. The V end was cut by 6 bases, the J end by 0 bases, with 17 bases between. The germline V gene encodes CDR1 MDHEN and CDR2 SYDVKM. CDR3 size: 16 residues. The DNA for the CDR3 is TGTGCCAGCAGCACAGTGACCTCCTCAGCTAACTATGGCTACACCTTC. Its translation: CASSTVTSSANYGYTF.

This chain connects TRBV13 to TRBJ2-2; TRBD2 matches at 9 bases. Germline V lookup: CDR1 PRHDT, CDR2 FYEKMQ (reference sequence). Germline trimming cut 0 bases from V and 5 bases from J; bases unmatched to any gene: 4. The CDR3 runs 16 residues. The CDR3 nucleotides are TGTGCCAGCAGCTTAGGCCTAGCGGGGCAAACCGGGGAGCTGTTTTTT. The encoded protein is CASSLGLAGQTGELFF.

The chain carries TRBV19 and TRBJ1-4; no clear D gene. Per the germline V gene, CDR1 is LNHDA and CDR2 is SQIVND (reference sequence). This CDR3 region has 15 residues. V lost 6 bases and J 5 bases, leaving 16 bases between the germline ends. The CDR3 coding sequence is TGTGCCAGTAGGCGGCGGGCAGAGGGAAATGAAAAACTGTTTTTT. This sequence encodes CASRRRAEGNEKLFF.

This rearrangement joins TRBV7-2 to TRBJ2-1; TRBD1 aligns across 8 bases. With V trimmed by 5 bases and J by 4 bases, 7 bases remained unmatched. The germline CDR1 and CDR2 sequences are SGHTA and FQGNSA. There are 15 residues in the CDR3. DNA for the CDR3: TGTGCCAGCAGCCTCTCCGGACAGGGTTACAATGAGCAGTTCTTC. It specifies CASSLSGQGYNEQFF.

This chain uses TRBV10-3 with TRBJ1-2; D unresolved. The CDR3 is 14 amino acids. V lost 8 bases, J lost 2 bases, and 15 bases lay in between. Germline V gene data show CDR1 as ENHRY and CDR2 as SYGVKD. The CDR3 region has the DNA TGTGCCATCCCCAGCGCTGGTAGAAACTATGGCTACACCTTC. It codes for CAIPSAGRNYGYTF.

This chain uses TRBV21-1 with TRBJ2-7; TRBD2 is taken as the D call from the table, unchecked against the DNA. TRBV21-1 is a known pseudogene. The length of the CDR3 is 19 residues. The CDR3 here is CASSKKELSGTSGSDEQYF. For the CDR3, the DNA is TGTGCCAGCAGCAAAAAAGAGCTCTCAGGGACTAGCGGGAGCGACGAGCAGTACTTC.

The CDR3 loop is CATTPAGGKQFF. The CDR3 bases are TGTGCCACCACCCCCGCGGGCGGAAAGCAGTTCTTC. The chain employs TRBV10-3 and TRBJ2-1; TRBD2 might be the D (5 bases). This CDR3 has 12 residues. The V end was cut by 10 bases, the J end by 11 bases, with 18 bases between. CDR1 and CDR2 (germline): ENHRY, SYGVKD.

The chain joins TRBV10-3 to TRBJ2-5, with D perhaps matching TRBD1 (6 bases). Trimming shortened V by 11 bases and J by 0 bases, and 16 bases separated the two germline ends. CDR1 is ENHRY, CDR2 SYGVKD, per germline. This CDR3 has 14 amino acids. The CDR3 is CAARDKEHQETQYF. Written as DNA, the CDR3 is TGTGCCGCCCGGGACAAAGAACACCAAGAGACCCAGTACTTC.

The gene calls are TRBV2 and TRBJ1-2; TRBD1 matches at 10 bases. From germline, CDR1 is SNHLY and CDR2 FYNNEI. CDR3 length: 14 amino acids. Germline trimming cut 3 bases from V and 9 bases from J; bases unmatched to any gene: 7. In DNA form, the CDR3 reads TGTGCCAGCAGTGAGGGGACAGGGGCTTCGAGCTACACCTTC. The encoded protein is CASSEGTGASSYTF.

The chain employs TRBV7-9 and TRBJ2-1, with TRBD2 as a possible D gene (5 bases). Between the trimmed V and J ends, which lost 8 bases and 8 bases, there was a span of 16 bases. This CDR3 region has 13 residues. Germline CDR1 reads SEHNR; CDR2 reads FQNEAQ (reference sequence). CDR3: CASGGGLGDEQFF. CDR3 DNA sequence: TGTGCCAGCGGCGGCGGGCTCGGCGATGAGCAGTTCTTC.

J is TRBJ2-1 and V is TRBV19, with D hard to call. The CDR3 loop spans 16 amino acids. CDR1 and CDR2 from the germline V gene are LNHDA and SQIVND (reference sequence). The V gene lost 6 bases and the J gene lost 0 bases, with 15 bases spanning the gap. The CDR3 loop reads CASSPAMRSSYNEQFF. CDR3 DNA: TGTGCCAGTAGCCCTGCTATGCGGAGCTCCTACAATGAGCAGTTCTTC.

This chain uses TRBV21-1 with TRBJ1-6; the tabulated D call, TRBD1, remains unverified against the DNA. TRBV21-1 is an annotated pseudogene. This CDR3 is built from 16 residues. The DNA of the CDR3 is TGTGCCAGCAGCAATCAGGGAAACTGGAATAATTCACCCCTCCACTTT. It yields the protein CASSNQGNWNNSPLHF.

J is TRBJ1-1 and V is TRBV11-2; unclear D gene. The CDR3 is 14 amino acids. Germline-derived CDR1 and CDR2 are SGHAT and FQNNGV. V was trimmed by 0 bases and J by 6 bases, leaving 11 bases between them. The CDR3 DNA is TGTGCCAGCAGCTTAGAGGGCCCTAGCGCTGAAGCTTTCTTT. This translates into CASSLEGPSAEAFF.

The chain joins TRBV18 to TRBJ2-5; D gene ambiguous. From germline, CDR1 is KGHSH and CDR2 LQKENI. The CDR3 runs to 12 residues. V lost 6 bases, J lost 0 bases, and 5 bases lay in between. The CDR3 DNA reads as TGTGCCAGCTCCCCTCACCAAGAGACCCAGTACTTC. This encodes CASSPHQETQYF.

The V gene is TRBV18, the J gene TRBJ2-7; D is possibly TRBD2 (6 bases). This CDR3 contains 16 residues. Per germline, CDR1 KGHSH and CDR2 LQKENI. With 3 bases removed from V and 2 bases from J, the gap between germline ends came to 17 bases. This CDR3 is CASSPPSDYPTYEQYF. The DNA of the CDR3 is TGTGCCAGCTCACCGCCTTCGGACTACCCTACCTACGAGCAGTACTTC.

V and J are TRBV5-5 and TRBJ2-1; 13 bases agree with TRBD2. The CDR3 covers 16 residues. CDR1 SGHKS and CDR2 YYEKEE come from the germline V gene (reference sequence). With 3 bases clipped from V and 5 bases from J, the junction kept 5 bases outside the gene matches. CDR3 in DNA: TGTGCCAGCAGCTACCCAGGACTAGCGGGAGACAATGAGCAGTTCTTC. Translated: CASSYPGLAGDNEQFF.

The chain employs TRBV5-4 and TRBJ2-1; TRBD2 agrees at 9 bases. After removal of 1 base from V and 7 bases from J, the junction contained 18 bases not matched to a gene. The CDR3 is 19 residues long. CDR1 and CDR2 (germline): SGHNT, YYREEE (reference sequence). The CDR3 bases are TGTGCCAGCAGCTTGAGCCTGTGGGGGAGTGGCGGGAGGGATAATGAGCAGTTCTTC. Translated: CASSLSLWGSGGRDNEQFF.

In regard to this clone: The germline gene is not matched at one end of the junction; a read error may be the cause. J is TRBJ2-6 and V is TRBV6-1, with TRBD1 matching 7 bases. Germline V gene data show CDR1 as MNHNS and CDR2 as SASEGT. The CDR3 sequence is 15 residues long. CDR3 amino acids: CASSEAGTVANVLTF. The CDR3 bases are TGTGCCAGCAGCGAAGCAGGGACAGTGGCCAACGTCCTGACTTTC.

The genes are TRBV7-2 and TRBJ1-2, with D perhaps matching TRBD1 (5 bases). Between the trimmed V and J ends, which lost 4 bases and 5 bases, there was a span of 11 bases. CDR3 length: 13 amino acids. Germline V gene data show CDR1 as SGHTA and CDR2 as FQGNSA. The CDR3 DNA reads as TGTGCCAGCAGCTCCCGGGACTCATATGGCTACACCTTC. Its translation is CASSSRDSYGYTF.

The CDR3: CASSPRGQGVITEAFF. The CDR3 DNA reads TGTGCCAGCAGCCCCAGAGGCCAGGGGGTCATCACTGAAGCTTTCTTT. The chain employs TRBV14 and TRBJ1-1; TRBD1 agrees at 7 bases. Germline CDR1 reads SGHDN; CDR2 reads FVKESK. The CDR3 covers 16 residues. Losses at the gene ends were 4 bases for V and 4 bases for J; bases not matched to a gene: 12.

The genes are TRBV6-1 and TRBJ1-2; D remains ambiguous. The germline V gene encodes CDR1 MNHNS and CDR2 SASEGT. The CDR3 length is 14 residues. With 1 base removed from V and 0 bases from J, the gap between germline ends came to 6 bases. Written as DNA, the CDR3 is TGTGCCAGCAGTGAAGACAGAACTAACTATGGCTACACCTTC. Translating gives CASSEDRTNYGYTF.

The CDR3, as DNA: TGCGCCAGCAGCTTTCTCGGACAGGGGTTGGTAAATTCACCCCTCCACTTT. This translates into CASSFLGQGLVNSPLHF. The chain has TRBV5-1 and TRBJ1-6; 9 nucleotides agree with TRBD1. The CDR3 consists of 17 residues. The germline V gene has CDR1 SGHRS and CDR2 YFSETQ. The V segment lost 2 bases and the J segment 7 bases; nucleotides outside the gene matches: 10.

The chain uses TRBV7-2 and TRBJ1-6; tentatively, D is TRBD1 (5 bases). The CDR3 totals 14 residues. The V end lost 5 bases, the J end lost 9 bases, and 14 bases lay between the germline ends. Germline V CDR1 and CDR2: SGHTA, FQGNSA. The CDR3 sequence is CASSPQGGGSPLHF. CDR3 DNA sequence: TGTGCCAGCAGCCCCCAGGGCGGTGGTTCACCCCTCCACTTT.

This chain uses TRBV7-3 with TRBJ2-7; TRBD2 agrees at 12 bases. J lost 6 bases, V lost 5 bases, and 5 bases had no gene match. The CDR3 runs 14 residues. Germline assignment: CDR1 SGHTA and CDR2 FQGTGA. The CDR3 spells CASSPRLAGAEQYF. CDR3 bases: TGTGCCAGCAGCCCCCGACTAGCGGGAGCCGAGCAGTACTTC.

This chain joins TRBV18 and TRBJ1-6; tentative D call: TRBD1 (5 bases). V lost 3 bases and J 10 bases, leaving 16 bases between the germline ends. Germline lookup yields CDR1 KGHSH and CDR2 LQKENI. The CDR3 sequence is 15 residues long. The CDR3 loop is CASSPQDTVMSPLHF. Here the CDR3 DNA reads TGTGCCAGCTCACCCCAGGACACGGTTATGTCACCCCTCCACTTT.

The rearrangement uses TRBV4-1 and TRBJ2-7; TRBD2 matches at 12 bases. The germline CDR1 and CDR2 sequences are MGHRA and YSYEKL. V lost 4 bases and J lost 10; bases outside the gene matches: 14. CDR3 size: 16 residues. In DNA, the CDR3 is TGCGCCAGCAGCCCACAAGAGGTTCTAGCGGGAGGGCCTCAGTACTTC. Its protein product is CASSPQEVLAGGPQYF.

This chain links TRBV28 with TRBJ1-2; 9 positions match TRBD1. CDR1 is MDHEN, CDR2 SYDVKM, per germline. V lost 4 bases and J lost 8; bases outside the gene matches: 11. The CDR3 totals 15 residues. The CDR3 loop is CASSSSGTGSFGYTF. In DNA form, the CDR3 reads TGTGCCAGCAGTTCCTCGGGGACAGGGTCTTTCGGCTACACCTTC.